This T cell receptor (beta chain) was captured in a study of blood T cells in healthy people across ages. Donors were healthy Caucasian individuals from Russia aged roughly 6 to 90. Every sample had a minimum of 6.5 million PBMCs isolated. Per sample, at least 6 micrograms of total RNA were extracted. PCR was performed a second time for about 7 to 12 cycles using a sample-barcoded 5' primer and a J-beta primer mix. Each of the samples gave a minimum of 2.5 million paired-end reads that contained CDR3. MiXCR, run by TCRdb on the 5' RACE reads, gives a single entry per CDR3 protein. The data hold about 840,000 distinct CDR3 sequences, with around 29% observed a single time. Deletions cut 1 base from V and 4 bases from J, with 13 bases between. Per the germline V gene, CDR1 is MDHEN and CDR2 is SYDVKM. The CDR3 extends over 16 amino acids. This sample also belongs to another study, concerning T cells of mothers and their children.

Sequencing was done on a sample of blood. The chain joins TRBV28 to TRBJ1-4; tentatively, D is TRBD1 (5 bases). The sequence was obtained from a woman between 35 and 50 years old in good health. The CDR3, as DNA: TGTGCCAGCAGTTTATTGGGGCAGATCAGTAATGAAAAACTGTTTTTT. This sequence encodes CASSLLGQISNEKLFF.